Shown below are 10 T cell receptor beta chains from a single sample sequenced in a study of identical twins. A single record per CDR3 protein comes from TCRdb applying MiXCR to the 5' RACE reads. This sample carries 1,800,000 or so distinct CDR3 sequences, roughly 35% of them seen once, and the ten largest clones take about 0.25%. The sample consisted of cord blood. These receptors all come from a newborn girl in good health.

The chain couples TRBV7-9 to TRBJ2-1, with TRBD1 as a possible D gene (5 bases). Germline assignment: CDR1 SEHNR and CDR2 FQNEAQ (reference sequence). The CDR3 runs 11 residues. V gave up 5 bases and J gave up 13 bases, with 12 bases separating them. The CDR3 DNA is TGTGCCAGCAGCCCCCTTGGGGCCCAGTTCTTC. Residues: CASSPLGAQFF.

This clonotype was counted a few times. This rearrangement joins TRBV6-1 to TRBJ1-4; unclear D gene. CDR3 length: 16 residues. The germline V gene has CDR1 MNHNS and CDR2 SASEGT. The V gene lost 4 bases and the J gene lost 2 bases, with 14 bases spanning the gap. The DNA of the CDR3 is TGTGCCAGCAGTGTAGACCCGGCGGCGACTAATGAAAAACTGTTTTTT. It is translated as CASSVDPAATNEKLFF.

The chain combines TRBV28 with TRBJ2-1; D is possibly TRBD2 (6 bases). CDR1 and CDR2 from the germline V gene are MDHEN and SYDVKM. The V end lost 7 bases, the J end lost 0 bases, and 16 bases lay between the germline ends. The CDR3 contains 16 residues. The CDR3 is CASNSIGTGSYNEQFF. The CDR3 nucleotides read TGTGCCAGCAACTCCATCGGGACTGGCTCCTACAATGAGCAGTTCTTC.

The chain is built from TRBV5-1 and TRBJ2-3; 9 bases match TRBD1. The CDR3 runs to 17 residues. Germline CDR1 and CDR2: SGHRS and YFSETQ. With V trimmed by 7 bases and J by 0 bases, 12 bases remained unmatched. The CDR3 is CASLIEKGQGSTDTQYF. CDR3 bases: TGCGCCAGCCTAATTGAGAAGGGACAGGGAAGCACAGATACGCAGTATTTT.

This clonotype was recorded a few times. The genes are TRBV4-2 and TRBJ2-7; 14 bases fit TRBD2. The CDR3 runs 19 residues. Germline CDR1 is LGHNA and CDR2 is YNFKEQ. V lost 2 bases and J lost 1; bases outside the gene matches: 10. CDR3 residues: CASSQLTGTSGSRSYEQYF. The CDR3 DNA reads as TGTGCCAGCAGCCAACTGACCGGGACTAGCGGGAGTAGGTCCTACGAGCAGTACTTC.

The chain combines TRBV2 with TRBJ2-2; TRBD2 might be the D (5 bases). CDR3 length equals 15 residues. V was clipped by 3 bases and J by 4 bases, with 12 bases between them. Germline CDR1 and CDR2: SNHLY and FYNNEI. This CDR3 reads CASSDKRSRTGELFF. Here the CDR3 DNA reads TGTGCCAGCAGTGACAAGCGGTCCCGCACCGGGGAGCTGTTTTTT.

The chain links TRBV5-1 to TRBJ2-3, with 9 bases that match TRBD2. Germline V gene sequence: CDR1 SGHRS, CDR2 YFSETQ. This CDR3 contains 16 residues. J lost 2 bases, V lost 0 bases, and 4 bases had no gene match. The CDR3 is CASSLDSGSVTDTQYF. CDR3 coding DNA: TGCGCCAGCAGCTTGGATAGCGGGAGTGTCACAGATACGCAGTATTTT.

The chain couples TRBV29-1 to TRBJ2-4, with 7 bases that match TRBD1. The V and J ends lost 6 bases and 3 bases, in that order; junction bases with no gene match: 5. From germline, CDR1 is SQVTM and CDR2 ANQGSEA. The CDR3 extends over 13 amino acids. The CDR3: CSVLTGNKNIQYF. The CDR3, as DNA: TGCAGCGTGCTGACAGGGAACAAAAACATTCAGTACTTC.

V gene TRBV19 combines with J gene TRBJ2-3; the D is unclear. Per germline, CDR1 LNHDA and CDR2 SQIVND (reference sequence). Between the trimmed V and J ends, which lost 3 bases and 0 bases, there was a span of 7 bases. This CDR3 region has 14 residues. CDR3 residues: CASSISLSTDTQYF. CDR3 nucleotides: TGTGCCAGTAGTATTTCCCTTAGCACAGATACGCAGTATTTT.

This clonotype has a count of ten or more. This chain links TRBV4-2 with TRBJ2-3; 10 positions match TRBD1. The CDR3 has 15 residues. V lost 3 bases and J lost 0; bases outside the gene matches: 0. From germline, CDR1 is LGHNA and CDR2 YNFKEQ. The chain's CDR3 is CASSQTGGSTDTQYF. The CDR3 coding sequence is TGTGCCAGCAGCCAGACAGGGGGCAGCACAGATACGCAGTATTTT.